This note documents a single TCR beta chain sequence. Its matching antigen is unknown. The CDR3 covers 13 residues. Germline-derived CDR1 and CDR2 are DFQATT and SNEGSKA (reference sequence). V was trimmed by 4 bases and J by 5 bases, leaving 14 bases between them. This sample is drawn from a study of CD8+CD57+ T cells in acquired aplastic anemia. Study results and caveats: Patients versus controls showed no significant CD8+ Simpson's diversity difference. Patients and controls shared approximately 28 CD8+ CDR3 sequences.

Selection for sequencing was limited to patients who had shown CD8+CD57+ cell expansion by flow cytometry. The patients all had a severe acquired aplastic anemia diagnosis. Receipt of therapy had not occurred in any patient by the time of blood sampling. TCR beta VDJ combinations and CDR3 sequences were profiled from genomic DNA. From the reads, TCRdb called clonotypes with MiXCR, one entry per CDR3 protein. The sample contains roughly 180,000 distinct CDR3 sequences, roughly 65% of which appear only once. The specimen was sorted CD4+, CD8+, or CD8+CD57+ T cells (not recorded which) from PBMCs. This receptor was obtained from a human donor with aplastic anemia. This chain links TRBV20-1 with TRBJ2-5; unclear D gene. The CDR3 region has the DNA TGCAGTGCTACCCCACCCCCGTACGAGACCCAGTACTTC. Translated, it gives CSATPPPYETQYF.